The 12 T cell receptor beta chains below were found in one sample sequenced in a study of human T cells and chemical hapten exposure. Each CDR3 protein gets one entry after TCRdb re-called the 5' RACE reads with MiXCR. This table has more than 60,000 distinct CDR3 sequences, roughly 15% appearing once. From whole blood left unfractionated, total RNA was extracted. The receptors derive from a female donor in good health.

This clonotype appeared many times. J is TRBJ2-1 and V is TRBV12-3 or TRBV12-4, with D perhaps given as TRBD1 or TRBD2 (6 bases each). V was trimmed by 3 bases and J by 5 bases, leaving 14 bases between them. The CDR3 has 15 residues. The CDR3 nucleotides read TGTGCCAGCAGTTTGACGGGGGCCCTCAACAATGAGCAGTTCTTC. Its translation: CASSLTGALNNEQFF.

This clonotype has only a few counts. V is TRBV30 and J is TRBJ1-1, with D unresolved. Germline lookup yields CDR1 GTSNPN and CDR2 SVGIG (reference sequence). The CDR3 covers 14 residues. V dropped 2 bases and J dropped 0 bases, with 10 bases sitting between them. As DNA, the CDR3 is TGTGCCTGGAGTCCGGGATGGATGAACACTGAAGCTTTCTTT. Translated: CAWSPGWMNTEAFF.

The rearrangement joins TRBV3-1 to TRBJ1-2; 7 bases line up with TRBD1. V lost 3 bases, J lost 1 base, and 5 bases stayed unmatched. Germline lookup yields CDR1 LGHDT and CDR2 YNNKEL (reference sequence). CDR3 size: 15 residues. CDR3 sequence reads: CASSQWDSFNYGYTF. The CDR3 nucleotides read TGTGCCAGCAGCCAGTGGGACAGCTTTAACTATGGCTACACCTTC.

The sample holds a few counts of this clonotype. CDR3 DNA sequence: TGCGCCAGCAGCCAAGAAGAAGCGGCTTACAATGAGCAGTTCTTC. This sequence encodes CASSQEEAAYNEQFF. The V and J genes are TRBV4-1 and TRBJ2-1, with a tentative D call TRBD2 (5 bases). In germline, CDR1 is MGHRA, CDR2 YSYEKL. CDR3 length: 15 residues. V lost 0 bases to trimming and J lost 4 bases, with 10 bases between them.

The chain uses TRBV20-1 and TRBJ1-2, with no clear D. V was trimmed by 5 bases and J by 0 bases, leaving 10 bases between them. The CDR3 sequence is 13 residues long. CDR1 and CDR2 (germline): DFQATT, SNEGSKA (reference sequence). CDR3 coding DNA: TGCAGTGCTTCGGACGGAGCTAACTATGGCTACACCTTC. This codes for CSASDGANYGYTF.

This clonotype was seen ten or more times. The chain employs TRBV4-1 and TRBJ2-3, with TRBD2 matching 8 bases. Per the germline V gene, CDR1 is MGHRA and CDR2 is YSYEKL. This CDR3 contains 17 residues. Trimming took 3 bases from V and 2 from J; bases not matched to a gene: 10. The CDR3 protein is CASSQHTSGRYTDTQYF. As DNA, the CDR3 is TGCGCCAGCAGCCAGCATACTAGCGGAAGATACACAGATACGCAGTATTTT.

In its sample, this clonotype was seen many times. CDR3 sequence reads: CASGSWTGRDTQYF. The CDR3 coding sequence is TGTGCCAGCGGATCTTGGACAGGGAGAGATACGCAGTATTTT. This rearrangement joins TRBV7-9 to TRBJ2-3; TRBD1 matches at 8 bases. The germline V gene has CDR1 SEHNR and CDR2 FQNEAQ (reference sequence). The CDR3 is made up of 14 amino acids. The ends lost 8 bases at V and 5 bases at J; junction bases unmatched: 9.

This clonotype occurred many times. CDR3 in amino acids: CASSRDTNYGYTF. In nucleotides, the CDR3 is TGTGCCAGCAGTCGGGACACCAATTATGGCTACACCTTC. This chain uses TRBV2 with TRBJ1-2, with D possibly matching TRBD1 (6 bases). The germline V gene encodes CDR1 SNHLY and CDR2 FYNNEI. The CDR3 covers 13 residues. Trimming stripped 5 bases from V and 5 bases from J, with 12 bases between.

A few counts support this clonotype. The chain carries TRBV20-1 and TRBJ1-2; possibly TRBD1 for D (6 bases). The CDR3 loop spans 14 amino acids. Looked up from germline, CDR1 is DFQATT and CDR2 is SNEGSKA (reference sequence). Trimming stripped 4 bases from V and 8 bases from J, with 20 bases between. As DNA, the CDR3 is TGCAGTGCTAAACGCTATCACAGGGAAGGGGGCTACACCTTC. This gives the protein CSAKRYHREGGYTF.

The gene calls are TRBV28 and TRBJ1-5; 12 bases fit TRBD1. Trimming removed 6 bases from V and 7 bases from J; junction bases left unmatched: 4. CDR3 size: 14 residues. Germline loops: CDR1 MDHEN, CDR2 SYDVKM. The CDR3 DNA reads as TGTGCCAGCAGATCCGGGACAGGGGGCCAGCCCCAGCATTTT. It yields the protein CASRSGTGGQPQHF.

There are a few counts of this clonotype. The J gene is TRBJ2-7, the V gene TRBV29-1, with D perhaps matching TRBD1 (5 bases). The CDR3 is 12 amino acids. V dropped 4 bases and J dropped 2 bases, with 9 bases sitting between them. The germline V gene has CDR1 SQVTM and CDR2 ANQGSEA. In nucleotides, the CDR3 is TGCAGCGTTGCGACAGTTCCCTACGAGCAGTACTTC. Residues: CSVATVPYEQYF.

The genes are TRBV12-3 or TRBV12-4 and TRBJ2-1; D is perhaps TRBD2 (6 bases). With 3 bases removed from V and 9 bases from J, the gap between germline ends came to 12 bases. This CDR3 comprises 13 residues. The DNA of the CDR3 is TGTGCCAGCAGTTTGGAGGGTCTCGGTGAGCAGTTCTTC. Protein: CASSLEGLGEQFF.